What follows is one TCR beta chain and its context. Its cognate antigen is unknown. One junction end does not reproduce the germline sequence, and a read error may be involved. Germline CDR1 is PRHDT and CDR2 is FYEKMQ (reference sequence). The CDR3 extends over 12 amino acids. This entry comes from a study of early T cells in non-severe SARS-CoV-2 infection. General study results and limits: In VDJdb matching, anti-spike CD8 responses were favored while private and CD4 specificities went missing.

TCRdb reanalysed the 5' RACE reads using MiXCR and keeps one entry per CDR3 protein. The table includes approximately 71,000 distinct CDR3 sequences, around 15% detected once. The TCR sequence derives from an adult who was a healthcare worker with PCR-confirmed SARS-CoV-2 infection or an uninfected control (not recorded which). The sample consisted of whole blood. The J gene is TRBJ2-4, the V gene TRBV13; weak D call: TRBD2 (5 bases). The CDR3 region is CASSLGGRVNFF. DNA of the CDR3: TGTGCCAGCAGCTTAGGAGGGAGAGTTAACTTTTTC.